Shown below are 7 T cell receptor beta chains from a single sample sequenced in a study of cytomegalovirus exposure and HLA in healthy donors. Primers: 60 Vbeta forward and 13 Jbeta reverse. Here immunoSEQ multiplex PCR was the method, and the copy in TCRdb shows in-frame clones only, minus some. The sample holds 150,000 to 200,000 clones; 70% to 80% are singletons and the top ten take 1.4%. Sequenced input: PBMCs. Receptors were obtained from a male donor in good health and CMV-seronegative.

The V call is TRBV11-1, the J call TRBJ2-7; D gene ambiguous. CDR1 and CDR2 from the germline V gene are SGHAT and FQDESV (reference sequence). V lost 7 bases and J 0 bases, leaving 7 bases between the germline ends. The CDR3 sequence is 12 residues long. The CDR3 bases are TGTGCCAGCACAGCGAGCTCCTACGAGCAGTACTTC. Translated, it gives CASTASSYEQYF. The whole variable domain, remainder taken from reference TRBV11-1 and TRBJ2-7, is EAEVAQSPRYKITEKSQAVAFWCDPISGHATLYWYRQILGQGPELLVQFQDESVVDDSQLPKDRFSAERLKGVDSTLKIQPAELGDSAMYLCASTASSYEQYFGPGTRLTVT.

The chain carries TRBV7-2 and TRBJ2-7, with 7 positions matching TRBD1. Per the germline V gene, CDR1 is SGHTA and CDR2 is FQGNSA. The CDR3 consists of 15 residues. V gave up 3 bases and J gave up 2 bases; unmatched junction bases: 7. The CDR3 DNA follows: TGTGCCAGCAGCTTCGACAGGGTTGGTACCTACGAGCAGTACTTC. As protein: CASSFDRVGTYEQYF.

Worth noting for this clone: This specimen includes other DNA sequences encoding the same CDR3. The rearrangement joins TRBV5-5 to TRBJ1-1; the match to TRBD1 covers 8 bases. Germline V CDR1 and CDR2: SGHKS, YYEKEE (reference sequence). V trimming: 4 bases; J trimming: 3 bases; junction bases outside the gene matches: 5. CDR3 length equals 14 residues. The chain's CDR3 is CASSSTGGDTEAFF. CDR3 sequence (DNA): TGTGCCAGCAGCAGCACAGGGGGGGACACTGAAGCTTTCTTT.

The J gene is TRBJ2-4, the V gene TRBV2, with no clear D. CDR1 SNHLY and CDR2 FYNNEI come from the germline V gene. This CDR3 spans 13 amino acids. V lost 2 bases and J lost 3, with 5 bases in between. The DNA for the CDR3 is TGTGCCAGCAGTGAAAACAGCAAAAACATTCAGTACTTC. Encoded protein: CASSENSKNIQYF.

This chain links TRBV19 with TRBJ2-3, with D perhaps matching TRBD1 (5 bases). The CDR3 is 16 amino acids. Germline loops: CDR1 LNHDA, CDR2 SQIVND (reference sequence). Trimming took off 7 bases at V and 3 bases at J, with 20 bases between the two ends. CDR3 region: CASTSLGARKTDTQYF. Here the CDR3 DNA reads TGTGCCAGTACCTCTTTAGGGGCGAGGAAGACAGATACGCAGTATTTT.

The sample holds a few counts of this clone. The chain's CDR3 is CASGRTGAPTGELFF. For the CDR3, the DNA is TGTGCCAGCGGGCGGACAGGGGCCCCCACCGGGGAGCTGTTTTTT. This sequence joins TRBV18 and TRBJ2-2; 9 bases are shared with TRBD1. The V gene's germline CDR1 is KGHSH and CDR2 LQKENI. Germline trimming cut 8 bases from V and 4 bases from J; bases unmatched to any gene: 8. This CDR3 is 15 amino acids long.

This chain joins TRBV5-3 and TRBJ1-1; 9 nucleotides match TRBD1. TRBV5-3 is known as an ORF, though its function is uncertain. After removal of 4 bases from V and 7 bases from J, the junction contained 11 bases not matched to a gene. The CDR3 is 15 amino acids. CDR3 sequence: CARSHPRDRVIEAFF. The CDR3 nucleotides read TGTGCCAGAAGCCACCCCCGGGACAGGGTTATTGAAGCTTTCTTT.